A selection of T cell receptor beta chains follows, all from one sample in a study of regulatory T cells in long-lasting Graves disease. TCRdb called the multiplex PCR reads again in MiXCR, with one record for every CDR3 protein. The profile shows 400,000 to 600,000 distinct CDR3 sequences, under 25% of them singletons. The source material was peripheral blood mononuclear cells (PBMCs), sampled when the disease was refractory, from a patient treated with antithyroid drugs. The receptor source for this set is a female donor with Graves disease. CDR3s include the opening cysteine and the closing phenylalanine or tryptophan.

v_gene	j_gene	CDR3aa
TRBV11-2	TRBJ1-2	CASSLTLRGPYGYTF
TRBV27	TRBJ1-1	CASSLSGGVGEMNTEAFF
TRBV14	TRBJ2-5	CASSQEGSSQETQYF
TRBV28	TRBJ2-3	CASSPFGEITDTQYF
TRBV4-2	TRBJ2-3	CASSQDLSAGVRDTQYF
TRBV6-2/TRBV6-3	TRBJ2-7	CASRYEREVYEQYF
TRBV27	TRBJ2-7	CASSLGAGLIYEQYF
TRBV18	TRBJ1-2	CASSPRSEGYTF
TRBV15	TRBJ2-1	CATRESLVNEQFF
TRBV12-3/TRBV12-4	TRBJ2-7	CASSPLGQGAVYEQYF
TRBV19	TRBJ2-5	CASSRQEYQETQYF
TRBV6-5	TRBJ1-2	CASSYSRTHGYTF
TRBV3-1	TRBJ1-2	CASSQVLGRSDYTF
TRBV11-3	TRBJ2-7	CASSLGQVEQYF
TRBV13	TRBJ2-4	CASSGPVQAKNIQYF
TRBV29-1	TRBJ2-1	CSAGQDHYNEQFF
TRBV15	TRBJ2-5	CATSRDPAGGPQETQYF
TRBV27	TRBJ1-5	CASSWRGNNQPQHF
TRBV5-1	TRBJ2-5	CASSWGTIQETQYF
TRBV18	TRBJ1-4	CASSLMDGREKLFF
TRBV19	TRBJ1-5	CASSREGQGNQPQHF
TRBV9	TRBJ1-5	CASSLGQGDGQPQHF
TRBV12-3/TRBV12-4	TRBJ2-5	CASSLSRQETKYF
TRBV12-3/TRBV12-4	TRBJ2-5	CASSEGQLETQYF
TRBV10-3	TRBJ1-2	CAISDGSDYGYTF
TRBV7-3	TRBJ1-1	CASSFPDRVGDTEAFF
TRBV6-5	TRBJ2-7	CASSYGGFYEQYF
TRBV7-9	TRBJ2-7	CASSSTGVPHEQYF
TRBV6-9	TRBJ2-7	CASSYVPSEVGEQYF
TRBV24-1	TRBJ2-5	CATSDLSFGETQYF
TRBV28	TRBJ1-5	CASSLGPSQPQHF